This TCR beta chain derives from a study of blood T cell repertoires in COVID-19. Clones were sequenced by immunoSEQ multiplex PCR, and TCRdb holds only the in-frame ones, with some missing. The repertoire has 250,000 to 300,000 clones, 89% of them found once; the top ten carry less than 1%. Trimming removed 5 bases from V and 5 bases from J; junction bases left unmatched: 6. Germline CDR1 is LNHDA and CDR2 is SQIVND (reference sequence). The CDR3 covers 14 residues. The chain is built from TRBV19 and TRBJ2-1; 7 nucleotides align to TRBD1. The specimen sequenced was peripheral blood. The sequence came from a woman between 40 and 55 years old who had recovered from COVID-19. CDR3 DNA sequence: TGTGCCAGTAGTCCCCGACAGGGTAACAATGAGCAGTTCTTC. This encodes CASSPRQGNNEQFF.